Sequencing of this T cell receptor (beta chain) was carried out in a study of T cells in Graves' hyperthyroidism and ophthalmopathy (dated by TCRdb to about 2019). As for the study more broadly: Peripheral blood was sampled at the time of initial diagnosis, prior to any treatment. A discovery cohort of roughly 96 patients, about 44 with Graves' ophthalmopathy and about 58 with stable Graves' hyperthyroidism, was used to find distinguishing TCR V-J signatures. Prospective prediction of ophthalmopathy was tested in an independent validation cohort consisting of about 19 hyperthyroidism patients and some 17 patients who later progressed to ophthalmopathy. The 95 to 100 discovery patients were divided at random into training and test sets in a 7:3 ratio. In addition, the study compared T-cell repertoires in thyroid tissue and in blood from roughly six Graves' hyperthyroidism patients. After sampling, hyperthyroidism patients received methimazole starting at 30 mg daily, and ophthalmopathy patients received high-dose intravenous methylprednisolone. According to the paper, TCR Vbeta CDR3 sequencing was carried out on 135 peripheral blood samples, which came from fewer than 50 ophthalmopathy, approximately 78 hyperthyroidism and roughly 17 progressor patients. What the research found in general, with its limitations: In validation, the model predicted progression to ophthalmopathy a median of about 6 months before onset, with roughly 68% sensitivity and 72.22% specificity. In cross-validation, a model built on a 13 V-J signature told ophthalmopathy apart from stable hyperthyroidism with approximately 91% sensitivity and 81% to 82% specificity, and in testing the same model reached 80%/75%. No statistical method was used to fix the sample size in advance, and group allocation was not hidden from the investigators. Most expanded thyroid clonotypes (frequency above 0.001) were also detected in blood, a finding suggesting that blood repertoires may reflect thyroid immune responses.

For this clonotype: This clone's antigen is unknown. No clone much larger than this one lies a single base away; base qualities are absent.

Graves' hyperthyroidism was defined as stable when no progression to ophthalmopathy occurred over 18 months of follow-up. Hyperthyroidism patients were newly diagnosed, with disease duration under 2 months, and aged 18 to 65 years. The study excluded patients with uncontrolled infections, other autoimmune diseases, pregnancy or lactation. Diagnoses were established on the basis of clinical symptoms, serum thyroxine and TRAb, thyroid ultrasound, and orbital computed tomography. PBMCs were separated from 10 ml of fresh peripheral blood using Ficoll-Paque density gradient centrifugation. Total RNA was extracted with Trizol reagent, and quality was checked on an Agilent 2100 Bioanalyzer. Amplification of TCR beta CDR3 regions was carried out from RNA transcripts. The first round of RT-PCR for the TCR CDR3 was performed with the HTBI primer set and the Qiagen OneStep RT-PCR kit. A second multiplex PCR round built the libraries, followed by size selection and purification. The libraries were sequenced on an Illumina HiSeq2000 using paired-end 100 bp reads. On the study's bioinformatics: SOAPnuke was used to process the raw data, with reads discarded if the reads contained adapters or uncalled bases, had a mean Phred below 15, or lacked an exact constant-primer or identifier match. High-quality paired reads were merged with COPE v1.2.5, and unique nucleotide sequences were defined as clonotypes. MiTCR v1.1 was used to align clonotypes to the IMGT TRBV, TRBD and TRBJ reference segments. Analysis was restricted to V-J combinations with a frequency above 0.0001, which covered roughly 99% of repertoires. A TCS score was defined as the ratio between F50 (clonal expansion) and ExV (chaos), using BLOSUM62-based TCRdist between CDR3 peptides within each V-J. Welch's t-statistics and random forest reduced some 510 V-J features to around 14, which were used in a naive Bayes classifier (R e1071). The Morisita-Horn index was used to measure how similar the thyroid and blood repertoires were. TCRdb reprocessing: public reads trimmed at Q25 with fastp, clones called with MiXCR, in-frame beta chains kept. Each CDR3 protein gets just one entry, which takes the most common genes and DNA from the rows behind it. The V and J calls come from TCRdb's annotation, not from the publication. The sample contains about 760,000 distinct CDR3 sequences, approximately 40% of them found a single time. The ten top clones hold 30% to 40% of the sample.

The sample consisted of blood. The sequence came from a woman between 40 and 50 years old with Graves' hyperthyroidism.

The nucleotide sequence is TGTGCCTGGAGCTCAGGACAGGTCTATGGCTACACCTTC. This is translated as CAWSSGQVYGYTF. The sequence joins TRBV30 to TRBJ1-2, with 7 bases in between that match TRBD1. From a lookup of the germline V gene (reference sequence), CDR1 and CDR2 are GTSNPN and SVGIG. CDR3 length: 13 amino acids, cysteine to phenylalanine. CDR3 DNA only is kept here, 39 bases in frame from base 1. Trimming leaves V shorter by 3 bases and J shorter by 4 bases, with the junction holding 5 bases beyond the gene matches.